This TCR beta chain was identified during a study of blood T cells in healthy people across ages. General observations from the study: The diversity estimates, figures obtained from one million T cells, were considered underestimates. Age advanced and TCR beta diversity per million T cells fell, roughly linearly.

The total RNA that was extracted per sample amounted to at least 5.5 micrograms. Details on this clonotype: Its antigen is unknown.

Germline V gene sequence: CDR1 MGHDK, CDR2 SYGVNS. V dropped 4 bases and J dropped 2 bases, with 7 bases sitting between them. This CDR3 region has 13 residues. Next came a second PCR, run for about 6 to 12 cycles, which used a sample-barcoded 5' primer along with a J-beta primer mix. TCRdb called the 5' RACE reads again in MiXCR, with one record for every CDR3 protein. Of around 690,000 distinct CDR3 sequences in the sample, 58% are singletons; the top ten hold 30% to 45%. What was sequenced was blood. The rearrangement links TRBV25-1 to TRBJ2-3; D gene unclear. The sequence derives from a man in his sixties in good health. In DNA form, the CDR3 reads TGTGCCAGCAGTGCCTCCCCCACAGATACGCAGTATTTT. Translating it yields CASSASPTDTQYF.